These 7 T cell receptor beta chains were all obtained from the same sample, sequenced in a study of early T cells in non-severe SARS-CoV-2 infection. TCRdb analysed the 5' RACE reads with MiXCR anew, one entry per CDR3 protein. The table lists more than 40,000 distinct CDR3 sequences, 5.4% of them singletons. Sequenced here: whole blood, sampled at baseline. These receptors came from an adult who was a healthcare worker with PCR-confirmed SARS-CoV-2 infection or an uninfected control (not recorded which).

This clonotype was seen at least ten times. The chain uses TRBV6-1 and TRBJ2-7, with D possibly being TRBD1 (5 bases). The CDR3 consists of 15 residues. Per the germline V gene, CDR1 is MNHNS and CDR2 is SASEGT. V lost 6 bases and J 1 base, leaving 16 bases between the germline ends. The CDR3 region has the DNA TGTGCCAGCAGCCTAGATCCTACAGGTTCCTACGAGCAGTACTTC. As protein: CASSLDPTGSYEQYF.

This clonotype was recorded at least ten times. CDR3 coding DNA: TGCAGTGCTAGAGCGCCGACAGGGGGAGAGACCCAGTACTTC. Protein product: CSARAPTGGETQYF. This chain uses TRBV20-1 with TRBJ2-5; 9 bases align to TRBD1. CDR3 length equals 14 residues. With V trimmed by 1 base and J by 4 bases, 4 bases remained unmatched. Germline CDR1 is DFQATT and CDR2 is SNEGSKA (reference sequence).

This clonotype was detected ten times or more. The gene calls are TRBV18 and TRBJ2-1, with D perhaps TRBD1 (6 bases). V was clipped by 8 bases and J by 6 bases, with 11 bases between them. This CDR3 is 12 amino acids long. Germline V CDR1 and CDR2: KGHSH, LQKENI. CDR3 sequence reads: CASRTAVNEQFF. The CDR3 nucleotides read TGTGCCAGCCGGACAGCGGTCAATGAGCAGTTCTTC.

A few counts support this clonotype. A junction boundary mismatches the germline segment, possibly from a read error. CDR3 amino acids: CASSRGSGGTNTGELFF. The CDR3, as DNA: TGTGCTAGCAGCCGGGGGAGCGGGGGAACGAACACCGGGGAGCTGTTTTTT. The chain uses TRBV7-7 and TRBJ2-2; 8 bases agree with TRBD2. Per the germline V gene, CDR1 is SSHAT and CDR2 is FNYEAQ (reference sequence). The CDR3 runs to 17 residues.

The sample holds a few counts of this clonotype. The chain links TRBV5-1 to TRBJ1-1; maybe TRBD1 (5 bases). The germline V gene encodes CDR1 SGHRS and CDR2 YFSETQ. The length of the CDR3 is 15 residues. Trimming removed 4 bases from V and 1 base from J, with 14 bases in between. The CDR3 DNA follows: TGCGCCAGCAGCAAAGTAGTTGACAGGAACACTGAAGCTTTCTTT. It translates to CASSKVVDRNTEAFF.

In its sample, this clonotype was seen many times. The J gene is TRBJ2-7, the V gene TRBV5-1, with TRBD1 matching over 7 bases. The CDR3 runs to 14 residues. J lost 0 bases, V lost 2 bases, and 2 bases had no gene match. Germline loops: CDR1 SGHRS, CDR2 YFSETQ. CDR3 DNA: TGCGCCAGCAGCTTAAGGGGGCCCTCCTACGAGCAGTACTTC. Its protein product is CASSLRGPSYEQYF.

This clonotype showed up many times. The chain recombines TRBV18 with TRBJ2-7, with 9 bases aligning to TRBD2. With 0 bases clipped from V and 6 bases from J, the junction kept 3 bases outside the gene matches. The CDR3 runs 14 residues. Germline values: CDR1 KGHSH, CDR2 LQKENI. CDR3 sequence reads: CASSPPSGSAEQYF. The DNA for the CDR3 is TGTGCCAGCTCACCACCTAGCGGGAGTGCCGAGCAGTACTTC.